Presented here are 7 T cell receptor beta chains from one specimen sequenced in a study of cytomegalovirus exposure and HLA in healthy donors. The primer mix had 60 Vbeta and 13 Jbeta primers. Sequenced by immunoSEQ multiplex PCR; TCRdb stores in-frame clones only, minus some. The sample contains approximately 97,000 clones, 79% of which appear only once. Material for sequencing was PBMCs. The receptors were gathered from a male donor in good health and CMV-seropositive.

This clone was observed a handful of times. The chain recombines TRBV14 with TRBJ1-3; D unresolved. V was pared by 1 base and J by 4 bases, with 11 bases between. CDR1 and CDR2 (germline): SGHDN, FVKESK. The CDR3 is 15 amino acids. CDR3 DNA: TGTGCCAGCAGCCAAGTCCCGCTAGGAGGAAACACCATATATTTT. Translation gives CASSQVPLGGNTIYF.

The V and J genes are TRBV5-4 and TRBJ2-2, with TRBD1 as a possible D gene (6 bases). V was shortened by 4 bases and J by 0 bases, with 13 bases between the two germline ends. The CDR3 has 16 residues. CDR1 SGHNT and CDR2 YYREEE come from the germline V gene (reference sequence). The CDR3 protein is CASSPDSSANTGELFF. In DNA form, the CDR3 reads TGTGCCAGCAGCCCGGACAGCTCAGCGAACACCGGGGAGCTGTTTTTT.

The chain uses TRBV30 and TRBJ1-2; D possibly corresponds to TRBD1 (6 bases). CDR1 is GTSNPN and CDR2 is SVGIG in the germline V gene (reference sequence). V was cut by 5 bases and J by 7 bases, with 17 bases left in between. The CDR3 runs to 13 residues. CDR3: CAWGLTLGGGYTF. CDR3 nucleotides: TGTGCCTGGGGCCTTACCTTAGGGGGTGGCTACACCTTC.

This rearrangement joins TRBV9 to TRBJ1-6; no clear D gene. The germline CDR1 and CDR2 sequences are SGDLS and YYNGEE. With 0 bases removed from V and 0 bases from J, the gap between germline ends came to 16 bases. The CDR3 runs 19 residues. The CDR3 loop is CASSVGQSDSSSYNSPLHF. The CDR3 coding sequence is TGTGCCAGCAGCGTAGGTCAGTCGGACTCGAGCTCCTATAATTCACCCCTCCACTTT.

The chain combines TRBV7-8 with TRBJ2-7; D is perhaps TRBD2 (5 bases). Germline V gene sequence: CDR1 SGHVS, CDR2 FQNEAQ. The length of the CDR3 is 17 residues. The germline V and J ends were trimmed by 1 base and 1 base, with 17 bases remaining between them. CDR3 region: CASSLVVFGGRSYEQYF. In DNA form, the CDR3 reads TGTGCCAGCAGCTTAGTGGTTTTCGGAGGCAGATCCTACGAGCAGTACTTC.

This clone was recorded a few times. The V and J genes are TRBV6-1 and TRBJ2-2; D uncertain. Germline CDR1 is MNHNS and CDR2 is SASEGT. The CDR3 has 14 residues. V was shortened by 5 bases and J by 0 bases, with 7 bases between the two germline ends. CDR3 coding DNA: TGTGCCAGCAGTCCAACAGCGAACACCGGGGAGCTGTTTTTT. Translated, it gives CASSPTANTGELFF.

This clone has just one count. J is TRBJ2-1 and V is TRBV6-4; 7 nucleotides agree with TRBD2. The J segment lost 8 bases and the V segment lost 4 bases, leaving 11 bases of the junction unmatched. The CDR3 extends over 15 amino acids. CDR1 is MRHNA, CDR2 SNTAGT, per germline. Here the CDR3 reads CASSVLRGGVDEQFF. Written as DNA, the CDR3 is TGTGCCAGCAGTGTTTTGCGGGGAGGGGTCGATGAGCAGTTCTTC.